This T cell receptor beta chain came from a study of blood T cell repertoires in COVID-19. Whole-study context: Italy, Spain and the United States were the sources of the convalescent and acute COVID-19 samples.

This clone was seen a handful of times. Participants, about 18 to 90 years old, spanned around 25 US areas. Repertoires were generated with immunoSEQ multiplex PCR, while TCRdb's copy carries only in-frame clones and drops some. The sample has 150,000 or so clones, approximately 83% seen once. Sequenced sample: PBMCs or T cells enriched from blood (not recorded which). The TCR comes from a man over 45 who had recovered from COVID-19.

The CDR3 DNA reads as TGCGCCAGCAGCCCCCAGGGACAGGCTCAGGGGATAAGGGAAGGAAACTATGGCTACACCTTC. It is translated as CASSPQGQAQGIREGNYGYTF. This sequence joins TRBV4-3 and TRBJ1-2; TRBD1 aligns across 8 bases. V lost 4 bases, J lost 2 bases, and 24 bases stayed unmatched. This CDR3 contains 21 residues. The V gene's germline CDR1 is LGHNA and CDR2 YSLEER.